The TCR beta chain described here comes from a study of T cell repertoires in cytomegalovirus infection. As for the study in general: Use of recently identified HLA-C-restricted and well-studied HLA-B-restricted CMV epitopes was part of the study.

CDR1 and CDR2 (germline): SGHTA, FQGNSA. V dropped 1 base and J dropped 3; count of bases not matched to a gene: 8. The CDR3 is made up of 16 amino acids. In this sample, this clonotype turned up a few times. The target antigen is unknown. TCRdb re-derived calls from the reads in MiXCR, one entry per CDR3 protein. The sample has a few hundred thousand distinct CDR3 sequences, under 45% seen once. This sequence was found in a human donor in good health (CMV status not recorded). Some clones in this sample may be carry-over from other donors' samples. The V call is TRBV7-2, the J call TRBJ2-7; 8 nucleotides agree with TRBD1. The material sequenced was cultured PBMCs, taken from culture after CMV antigen stimulation. The CDR3 DNA reads as TGTGCCAGCAGCTTAGGCTCAGGGACAGGTTACTACGAGCAGTACTTC. Its translation: CASSLGSGTGYYEQYF. The full variable domain, in which reference TRBV7-2 and TRBJ2-7 provide the parts outside the CDR3, is GAGVSQSPSNKVTEKGKDVELRCDPISGHTALYWYRQSLGQGLEFLIYFQGNSAPDKSGLPSDRFSAERTGGSVSTLTIQRTQQEDSAVYLCASSLGSGTGYYEQYFGPGTRLTVT.